The rows below give T cell receptor beta chains drawn from one sample of a study of cytomegalovirus exposure and HLA in healthy donors. Clones were sequenced by immunoSEQ multiplex PCR, and TCRdb holds only the in-frame ones, with some missing. The table has around 100,000 clones, about 7.6% seen once. The material sequenced was PBMCs. The receptors come from a man over 45 in good health and CMV-seronegative. Each CDR3 is given with its conserved first and last residue. The D gene is left open where the match is weak. Clone size is given for some rows only: seen once, a few or many times, or a class if the clone is expanded.

d_call: -
j_call: TRBJ1-4
v_call: TRBV28
clone_size: few
cdr3_aa: CASSSKSEGEKLFF
cdr3_nt: TGTGCCAGCAGTTCTAAATCGGAGGGTGAAAAACTGTTTTTT

d_call: TRBD2
j_call: TRBJ2-5
v_call: TRBV7-8
clone_size: few
cdr3_aa: CASYSGTSGRRETQYF
cdr3_nt: TGTGCCAGTTACTCCGGGACTAGCGGGAGAAGGGAGACCCAGTACTTC

d_call: TRBD1
j_call: TRBJ1-3
v_call: TRBV5-4
clone_size: -
cdr3_aa: CASSLQGASHGNTIYF
cdr3_nt: TGTGCCAGCAGCTTACAGGGGGCTAGTCATGGAAACACCATATATTTT

d_call: -
j_call: TRBJ2-1
v_call: TRBV6-5
clone_size: -
cdr3_aa: CASSYSGPQTHNEQFF
cdr3_nt: TGTGCCAGCAGTTACTCTGGGCCACAAACTCACAATGAGCAGTTCTTC

d_call: TRBD2
j_call: TRBJ2-3
v_call: TRBV5-1
clone_size: few
cdr3_aa: CASSLAGGARADTQYF
cdr3_nt: TGCGCCAGCAGCTTGGCCGGGGGGGCTAGGGCAGATACGCAGTATTTT

d_call: -
j_call: TRBJ2-1
v_call: TRBV5-4
clone_size: -
cdr3_aa: CASSPRTDNEQFF
cdr3_nt: TGTGCCAGCAGCCCCCGGACAGACAATGAGCAGTTCTTC

d_call: -
j_call: TRBJ2-7
v_call: TRBV2
clone_size: few
cdr3_aa: CASSVLAYEQYF
cdr3_nt: TGTGCCAGCAGCGTACTAGCCTACGAGCAGTACTTC

d_call: TRBD1
j_call: TRBJ1-4
v_call: TRBV27
clone_size: few
cdr3_aa: CASSLRGRDRGQGEKLFF
cdr3_nt: TGTGCCAGCAGTTTAAGGGGGAGGGACAGGGGGCAAGGTGAAAAACTGTTTTTT

d_call: -
j_call: TRBJ2-1
v_call: TRBV28
clone_size: few
cdr3_aa: CASILGGGRAYNEQFF
cdr3_nt: TGTGCCAGCATCCTCGGCGGAGGGAGAGCCTACAATGAGCAGTTCTTC

d_call: -
j_call: TRBJ2-7
v_call: TRBV1
clone_size: -
cdr3_aa: CTSSQRSRDRGREQYF
cdr3_nt: TGCACCAGCAGCCAACGAAGCCGGGACAGGGGGCGCGAGCAGTACTTC

d_call: TRBD2
j_call: TRBJ2-3
v_call: TRBV5-6
clone_size: few
cdr3_aa: CASSPGLAGVWADTQYF
cdr3_nt: TGTGCCAGCAGCCCGGGACTAGCGGGAGTGTGGGCAGATACGCAGTATTTT

d_call: -
j_call: TRBJ2-7
v_call: TRBV7-6
clone_size: few
cdr3_aa: CASSLGGRAHEQYF
cdr3_nt: TGTGCCAGCAGCTTAGGGGGCAGGGCACACGAGCAGTACTTC

d_call: TRBD2
j_call: TRBJ2-7
v_call: TRBV27
clone_size: few
cdr3_aa: CASSRLAGAYEQYF
cdr3_nt: TGTGCCAGCAGTAGACTAGCGGGTGCCTACGAGCAGTACTTC

d_call: TRBD1
j_call: TRBJ1-5
v_call: TRBV18
clone_size: -
cdr3_aa: CASSPPGRGASQPQHF
cdr3_nt: TGTGCCAGCTCACCACCGGGCAGGGGGGCGTCTCAGCCCCAGCATTTT

d_call: -
j_call: TRBJ2-2
v_call: TRBV5-1
clone_size: -
cdr3_aa: CASSSTGNTGELFF
cdr3_nt: TGCGCCAGCAGCTCGACAGGGAACACCGGGGAGCTGTTTTTT

d_call: -
j_call: TRBJ1-3
v_call: TRBV4-1
clone_size: -
cdr3_aa: CASSQQGSSGNTIYF
cdr3_nt: TGCGCCAGCAGCCAGCAGGGAAGCTCTGGAAACACCATATATTTT

d_call: -
j_call: TRBJ2-2
v_call: TRBV18
clone_size: -
cdr3_aa: CASSIQKNTGELFF
cdr3_nt: TGTGCCAGCTCAATCCAGAAAAACACCGGGGAGCTGTTTTTT

d_call: TRBD2
j_call: TRBJ2-3
v_call: TRBV28
clone_size: few
cdr3_aa: CASSFPGTSKSTDTQYF
cdr3_nt: TGTGCCAGCAGTTTCCCCGGGACTAGCAAGAGCACAGATACGCAGTATTTT

d_call: TRBD1
j_call: TRBJ1-1
v_call: TRBV6-1
clone_size: -
cdr3_aa: CASSVRTGVTEAFF
cdr3_nt: TGTGCCAGCAGTGTTAGGACAGGGGTGACTGAAGCTTTCTTT

d_call: -
j_call: TRBJ1-1
v_call: TRBV30
clone_size: -
cdr3_aa: CAWRHPRGNTEAFF
cdr3_nt: TGTGCCTGGCGCCACCCACGGGGGAACACTGAAGCTTTCTTT

d_call: -
j_call: TRBJ2-1
v_call: TRBV14
clone_size: -
cdr3_aa: CASSQDLGSSYNEQFF
cdr3_nt: TGTGCCAGCAGCCAAGATCTGGGCAGCTCCTACAATGAGCAGTTCTTC

d_call: TRBD2
j_call: TRBJ2-1
v_call: TRBV7-6
clone_size: medium-sized
cdr3_aa: CASSARAGGPGGEQFF
cdr3_nt: TGTGCCAGCAGCGCACGAGCGGGAGGTCCCGGGGGTGAGCAGTTCTTC